This TCR beta chain appears in the sequencing data of a study of blood T cell repertoires in COVID-19. Turning to the study itself: The origin of the acute and convalescent COVID-19 samples was the United States, Italy and Spain. In each case, the material was cDNA or gDNA derived from T cells, B-cell-depleted T cells, or PBMCs.

V was shortened by 0 bases and J by 10 bases, with 17 bases between the two germline ends. The CDR3 sequence is 16 residues long. Germline V gene lookup returns CDR1 SGDLS and CDR2 YYNGEE. Repertoires were generated with immunoSEQ multiplex PCR, while TCRdb's copy carries only in-frame clones and drops some. Here the sample spans 75,000 to 95,000 clones, about 80% being singletons. The specimen sequenced was peripheral blood. The receptor was derived from a man in his sixties with acute or convalescent COVID-19. The chain joins TRBV9 to TRBJ1-6; D may be TRBD1 (6 bases). CDR3 sequence (DNA): TGTGCCAGCAGCGTAGACCTGCCAGGGGATGGGTCACCCCTCCACTTT. As protein: CASSVDLPGDGSPLHF.